This T cell receptor beta chain was sequenced for a study of blood T cells in healthy people across ages. Study information: Roughly one uniquely barcoded beta molecule per two T cells was captured. Points from the study as a whole: Percentage of naive T cells showed a strong correlation with TCR beta diversity. Because donor CMV status was unknown, expanded clonotype changes were possibly confounded.

For the second PCR, which ran for about 6 to 11 cycles, a sample-barcoded 5' primer and a J-beta primer mix were used. TCRdb recomputed calls from the 5' RACE reads with MiXCR, one row per CDR3 protein. This sample has fewer than 1,000,000 distinct CDR3 sequences, with under 55% found just once. For this clonotype: Its antigen remains unidentified.

The germline gives CDR1 PRHDT, CDR2 FYEKMQ (reference sequence). This CDR3 region has 14 residues. V shed 5 bases and J shed 0 bases, with 10 bases lying between them. Drawn from each donor were ten milliliters of peripheral blood. The origin of this receptor is a man in his 60s in good health. The specimen sequenced was blood. The rearrangement joins TRBV13 to TRBJ2-5; unclear D gene. DNA for the CDR3: TGTGCCAGCAGCCGCTGGGTTAACCAAGAGACCCAGTACTTC. Protein product: CASSRWVNQETQYF.